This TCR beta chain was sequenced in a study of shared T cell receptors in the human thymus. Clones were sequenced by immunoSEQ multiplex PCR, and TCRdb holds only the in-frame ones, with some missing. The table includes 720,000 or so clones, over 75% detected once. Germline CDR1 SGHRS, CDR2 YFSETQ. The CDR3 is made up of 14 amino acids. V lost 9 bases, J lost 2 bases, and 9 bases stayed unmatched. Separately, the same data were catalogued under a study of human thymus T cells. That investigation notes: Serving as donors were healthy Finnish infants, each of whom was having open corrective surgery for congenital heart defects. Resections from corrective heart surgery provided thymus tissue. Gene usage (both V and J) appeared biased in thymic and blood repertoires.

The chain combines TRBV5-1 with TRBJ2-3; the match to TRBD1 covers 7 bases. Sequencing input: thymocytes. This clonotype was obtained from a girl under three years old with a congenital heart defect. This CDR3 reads CATTLGQHTDTQYF. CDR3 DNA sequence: TGCGCCACCACTTTGGGACAGCACACAGATACGCAGTATTTT.